This TCR beta chain originates from a study of human T cells and chemical hapten exposure. Study summary: Minor volume differences among pooled libraries chiefly drove per-sample TCR yield variation.

This clonotype was seen many times. Its antigen remains unidentified. Study-level findings and limits: TCRs exceeding a frequency of 1 in 1000 stayed unchanged under DPC sensitization.

Noted time point: healthy volunteer bleed at 2 weeks. RNA extraction used unfractionated whole blood as the source of total RNA. Original analysis: Samples had a median of around 100,000 TCRs, ranging roughly 20,000 to 700,000. TCRdb recomputed calls from the RACE reads with MiXCR, one row per CDR3 protein. These V and J calls are TCRdb output, not the study's own analysis. Counted here are 85,000 to 95,000 distinct CDR3 sequences, about 8.8% occurring once; the ten biggest clones make up 2.5% to 3.5%. V was clipped by 0 bases and J by 4 bases, with 2 bases between them. The CDR3 is 11 amino acids. Germline V lookup: CDR1 SGDLS, CDR2 YYNGEE.

The clonotype comes from a female donor in good health. Some clones in this sample may be carry-over from other donors' samples. The sequenced sample consisted of whole blood. This chain joins TRBV9 and TRBJ2-7; no definite D call. CDR3 bases: TGTGCCAGCAGCGTAGGATACGAGCAGTACTTC. This sequence encodes CASSVGYEQYF.